Presented here are 9 T cell receptor beta chains from one specimen sequenced in a study of cytomegalovirus exposure and HLA in healthy donors. Profiling relied on immunoSEQ multiplex PCR, and the TCRdb table lists in-frame clones only, not all of them. The repertoire holds 200,000 to 250,000 clones, approximately 88% seen once, with about 14% in the top ten. The specimen sequenced was PBMCs. These receptors all come from a woman younger than 45 in good health and CMV-seropositive.

The gene calls are TRBV11-2 and TRBJ2-7, with TRBD2 identical over 11 bases. Germline CDR1 reads SGHAT; CDR2 reads FQNNGV. The CDR3 has 16 residues. V lost 2 bases, J lost 3 bases, and 6 bases stayed unmatched. CDR3 bases: TGTGCCAGCAGCTTAAGACTAGCGGGAACAATCTACGAGCAGTACTTC. This encodes CASSLRLAGTIYEQYF.

The chain employs TRBV2 and TRBJ2-7; unclear D gene. The CDR3 contains 12 residues. V gave up 7 bases and J gave up 1 base, with 8 bases separating them. Germline V CDR1 and CDR2: SNHLY, FYNNEI. The CDR3 region is CASKGESYEQYF. The CDR3 coding sequence is TGTGCCAGCAAGGGCGAGTCCTACGAGCAGTACTTC.

This sequence joins TRBV5-4 and TRBJ2-7, with D possibly being TRBD2 (6 bases). V gave up 4 bases and J gave up 4 bases, with 18 bases separating them. From germline, CDR1 is SGHNT and CDR2 YYREEE (reference sequence). The CDR3 covers 15 residues. This chain's CDR3 is CASSQHGDGTYEQYF. The CDR3 DNA sequence: TGTGCCAGCAGCCAGCATGGGGACGGGACTTACGAGCAGTACTTC.

The table lists this clone with a count of one. This CDR3 reads CASSKGTSQETQYF. Written as DNA, the CDR3 is TGTGCCAGCAGTAAAGGGACAAGTCAAGAGACCCAGTACTTC. The genes are TRBV25-1 and TRBJ2-5, with D perhaps matching TRBD1 (6 bases). Trimming left V 5 bases short and J 2 bases short, with 12 bases between. CDR3 length equals 14 residues. Germline loops: CDR1 MGHDK, CDR2 SYGVNS.

This clone was observed a few times. The V gene is TRBV29-1, the J gene TRBJ1-3, with D possibly TRBD1 on 5 matching bases. This CDR3 has 13 residues. Germline assignment: CDR1 SQVTM and CDR2 ANQGSEA. Between the trimmed V and J ends, which lost 7 bases and 4 bases, there was a span of 14 bases. This CDR3 reads CSALRGGGNTIYF. As DNA, the CDR3 is TGCAGCGCCTTGAGGGGTGGAGGAAACACCATATATTTT.

This CDR3 is CASSQSGNTIYF. Written as DNA, the CDR3 is TGTGCCAGCAGCCAAAGTGGAAACACCATATATTTT. The V call is TRBV28, the J call TRBJ1-3; no reliable D call. Trimming took 6 bases from V and 3 from J, leaving 6 bases between them. This CDR3 region has 12 residues. CDR1 is MDHEN, CDR2 SYDVKM, per germline. The full variable domain, rest sourced from reference TRBV28 and TRBJ1-3, is DVKVTQSSRYLVKRTGEKVFLECVQDMDHENMFWYRQDPGLGLRLIYFSYDVKMKEKGDIPEGYSVSREKKERFSLILESASTNQTSMYLCASSQSGNTIYFGEGSWLTVV.

This chain uses TRBV9 with TRBJ1-5; D is unresolved. The length of the CDR3 is 13 residues. Germline lookup yields CDR1 SGDLS and CDR2 YYNGEE. The V gene lost 1 base and the J gene lost 8 bases, with 10 bases spanning the gap. CDR3 residues: CASSVSDLKPQHF. The DNA for the CDR3 is TGTGCCAGCAGCGTAAGTGATTTAAAGCCCCAGCATTTT.

The chain recombines TRBV11-2 with TRBJ2-7; 13 bases match TRBD2. V shed 2 bases and J 5 bases; nucleotides not matched to a gene: 9. Germline CDR1 reads SGHAT; CDR2 reads FQNNGV. The CDR3 runs to 17 residues. The DNA for the CDR3 is TGTGCCAGCAGCTTATCTTATACCGGGACTAGCGGGGACGAGCAGTACTTC. Protein: CASSLSYTGTSGDEQYF.

The chain has TRBV10-3 and TRBJ2-2; D possibly corresponds to TRBD1 (5 bases). Germline values: CDR1 ENHRY, CDR2 SYGVKD. The CDR3 extends over 15 amino acids. Trimming removed 7 bases at V and 1 base at J, with 13 bases between. The chain's CDR3 is CAIMSDRQNTGELFF. The CDR3 bases are TGTGCCATCATGTCTGACAGACAGAACACCGGGGAGCTGTTTTTT.